The 15 T cell receptor beta chains presented below share a single source sample, sequenced in a study of cytomegalovirus exposure and HLA in healthy donors. PCR amplification relied on 60 Vbeta primers (plus 13 Jbeta primers). Generated by immunoSEQ multiplex PCR, the TCRdb table keeps only in-frame clones and is missing some. The repertoire holds 200,000 to 250,000 clones, with almost 80% as singletons. Sequenced sample: PBMCs. Source of these receptors: a male donor in good health and CMV-seronegative.

CDR3 nucleotide sequence: TGCGCCAGCAGCTCGGGAGCCTCTAATGAAAAACTGTTTTTT. Protein sequence: CASSSGASNEKLFF. The chain links TRBV5-1 to TRBJ1-4; no definite D call. This CDR3 contains 14 residues. Germline CDR1 is SGHRS and CDR2 is YFSETQ. With 3 bases removed from V and 3 bases from J, the gap between germline ends came to 9 bases.

The J gene is TRBJ2-3, the V gene TRBV5-1; D possibly corresponds to TRBD1 (6 bases). Germline-derived CDR1 and CDR2 are SGHRS and YFSETQ. This CDR3 region has 15 residues. Trimming took 0 bases from V and 0 from J, leaving 8 bases between them. The DNA of the CDR3 is TGCGCCAGCAGCTTGGCCACAGGGAGCACAGATACGCAGTATTTT. This sequence encodes CASSLATGSTDTQYF.

CDR3 in DNA: TGTGCCAGCAGCCCACCCCCCCTGCGACAGGGGGCAGGACCTGAAGCTTTCTTT. Translation: CASSPPPLRQGAGPEAFF. V is TRBV7-9 and J is TRBJ1-1; 10 nucleotides match TRBD1. Germline V lookup: CDR1 SEHNR, CDR2 FQNEAQ (reference sequence). The CDR3 sequence is 18 residues long. V shed 5 bases and J 6 bases; nucleotides not matched to a gene: 18.

J is TRBJ1-4 and V is TRBV4-2; TRBD1 might be the D (5 bases). This CDR3 is built from 15 residues. Germline V gene sequence: CDR1 LGHNA, CDR2 YNFKEQ. V shed 0 bases and J shed 8 bases, with 13 bases lying between them. This CDR3 reads CASSQDPGVYEKLFF. CDR3 coding DNA: TGTGCCAGCAGCCAAGATCCGGGGGTTTACGAAAAACTGTTTTTT.

In this sample, this clone turned up once. V gene TRBV5-1 combines with J gene TRBJ2-5, with 9 bases fitting TRBD2. This CDR3 comprises 13 residues. Trimming took 4 bases from V and 5 from J; bases not matched to a gene: 3. Germline V lookup: CDR1 SGHRS, CDR2 YFSETQ. The CDR3 region has the DNA TGCGCCAGCAGCCTAGGACTAGCGGAGACCCAGTACTTC. Its protein is CASSLGLAETQYF.

This clone occurred once. The V call is TRBV7-3, the J call TRBJ2-1, with 9 bases identical to TRBD2. The germline V gene has CDR1 SGHTA and CDR2 FQGTGA. The CDR3 loop spans 15 amino acids. The junction had 4 bases not matched to a gene; V was cut back by 1 base and J by 6 bases. CDR3 sequence: CASSLIAGVINEQFF. In DNA, the CDR3 is TGTGCCAGCAGCTTAATAGCGGGAGTGATCAATGAGCAGTTCTTC.

V usage is TRBV19 and J usage is TRBJ2-6; D is perhaps TRBD2 (5 bases). V gave up 5 bases and J gave up 3 bases, with 11 bases separating them. The CDR3 is 15 amino acids. Germline V gene sequence: CDR1 LNHDA, CDR2 SQIVND (reference sequence). CDR3 coding DNA: TGTGCCAGTAGTCCAGGACTGTTTGGGGCCAACGTCCTGACTTTC. Residues: CASSPGLFGANVLTF.

This chain uses TRBV5-3 with TRBJ1-3; perhaps TRBD1 as D (6 bases). TRBV5-3 has ORF status, its function being uncertain. V lost 4 bases, J lost 0 bases, and 8 bases lay in between. This CDR3 has 14 amino acids. CDR3 loop: CARSTGCSGNTIYF. The CDR3 DNA follows: TGTGCCAGAAGCACAGGGTGCTCTGGAAACACCATATATTTT.

The chain has TRBV18 and TRBJ2-7; D is unresolved. Trimming stripped 3 bases from V and 6 bases from J, with 18 bases between. The germline CDR1 and CDR2 sequences are KGHSH and LQKENI. This CDR3 comprises 15 residues. The CDR3 protein is CASSPSLGPPLEQYF. Written as DNA, the CDR3 is TGTGCCAGCTCACCTAGTTTGGGCCCGCCCCTCGAGCAGTACTTC.

The chain has TRBV5-1 and TRBJ2-3, with TRBD2 as a possible D gene (7 bases). CDR1 and CDR2 from the germline V gene are SGHRS and YFSETQ. The CDR3 contains 16 residues. V was trimmed by 0 bases and J by 2 bases, leaving 13 bases between them. CDR3 residues: CASSLGLGGATDTQYF. As DNA, the CDR3 is TGCGCCAGCAGCTTGGGACTAGGGGGGGCCACAGATACGCAGTATTTT.

V is TRBV28 and J is TRBJ2-1; perhaps TRBD1 as D (6 bases). The CDR3 is made up of 17 amino acids. Germline V gene lookup returns CDR1 MDHEN and CDR2 SYDVKM. V lost 6 bases, J lost 4 bases, and 22 bases lay in between. The CDR3: CASRPYITGKGYNEQFF. CDR3 nucleotides: TGTGCCAGCAGACCTTATATCACAGGGAAGGGGTACAATGAGCAGTTCTTC.

There are a few counts of this clone. The J gene is TRBJ2-2, the V gene TRBV28; D perhaps matches TRBD1 (6 bases). Deletions cut 4 bases from V and 0 bases from J, with 15 bases between. The germline gives CDR1 MDHEN, CDR2 SYDVKM. There are 17 residues in the CDR3. The CDR3 DNA sequence: TGTGCCAGCAGTTCCCCACCGCCAGGGGCGAACACCGGGGAGCTGTTTTTT. Amino acids: CASSSPPPGANTGELFF.

The chain uses TRBV15 and TRBJ2-2; maybe TRBD2 (6 bases). Germline CDR1 reads LNHNV; CDR2 reads YYDKDF (reference sequence). The CDR3 consists of 16 residues. The V end lost 1 base, the J end lost 4 bases, and 13 bases lay between the germline ends. Written as DNA, the CDR3 is TGTGCCACCAGCAGAGGTCCGGGAGATCCCACCGGGGAGCTGTTTTTT. Encoded protein: CATSRGPGDPTGELFF.

The rearrangement joins TRBV7-8 to TRBJ1-5; possible D gene TRBD1, 6 bases. The CDR3 runs to 20 residues. Trimming removed 2 bases at V and 1 base at J, with 24 bases between. Germline-derived CDR1 and CDR2 are SGHVS and FQNEAQ. CDR3 loop: CASSLNTGRGRGNSNQPQHF. The CDR3 DNA reads as TGTGCCAGCAGCTTAAACACAGGGCGTGGTCGGGGTAACAGCAATCAGCCCCAGCATTTT.

The chain links TRBV6-1 to TRBJ2-7; 7 bases match TRBD1. Trimming removed 6 bases from V and 2 bases from J; junction bases left unmatched: 7. Germline CDR1 is MNHNS and CDR2 is SASEGT. The CDR3 totals 14 residues. The CDR3 here is CASSPGQAAYEQYF. CDR3 DNA sequence: TGTGCCAGCAGCCCTGGACAGGCCGCCTACGAGCAGTACTTC.